The rows below give T cell receptor beta chains drawn from one sample of a study of T-cell reconstitution after alpha-beta-depleted transplantation in children. TCRdb itself ran the PCR reads through MiXCR, one entry per CDR3 protein. The sample lists 450,000 to 500,000 distinct CDR3 sequences, around an eighth occurring once. Sequencing was performed on PBMCs from the stem cell graft donor, taken from the stem cell graft. The source is a human donor who donated a stem cell graft to a child with combined immunodeficiency. The CDR3 runs from the conserved cysteine through the conserved F or W. The D gene is left open where the match is weak. Size is stated for part of the rows, as once, few or many counts, or as a class when the clone is expanded.

size,D,J,V,CDR3,DNA
-,-,TRBJ2-1,TRBV7-9,CASNRLEQFF,TGTGCCAGCAACAGATTAGAGCAGTTCTTC
-,-,TRBJ2-1,TRBV6-5,CASSYSSYSTNEQFF,TGTGCCAGCAGTTACTCATCTTATAGTACCAATGAGCAGTTCTTC
-,-,TRBJ2-4,TRBV27,CASRGGEHSENIQYF,TGTGCCAGCAGGGGGGGAGAACATTCAGAGAACATTCAGTACTTC
many,TRBD2,TRBJ2-1,TRBV12-3/TRBV12-4,CASSLSGRANEQFF,TGTGCCAGCAGTTTAAGCGGGAGAGCAAATGAGCAGTTCTTC
few,-,TRBJ2-7,TRBV4-3,CASSQDRQNYEQYF,TGCGCCAGCAGCCAAGACAGACAAAATTACGAGCAGTACTTC
few,-,TRBJ1-5,TRBV29-1,CSISVMGNQPQHF,TGCAGCATCTCAGTGATGGGAAATCAGCCCCAGCATTTT
few,-,TRBJ2-2,TRBV2,CASSELLTGELFF,TGTGCCAGCAGTGAATTACTCACCGGGGAGCTGTTTTTT
few,TRBD1,TRBJ1-5,TRBV20-1,CSAKTGNQPQHF,TGCAGTGCCAAGACAGGGAATCAGCCCCAGCATTTT
many,-,TRBJ2-7,TRBV6-1,CASSSGPEYEQYF,TGTGCCAGCAGCTCCGGGCCAGAATACGAGCAGTACTTC
-,-,TRBJ1-1,TRBV21-1,CASSKDKLPGGDAFETEAFF,TGTGCCAGCAGCAAAGATAAATTACCTGGAGGGGACGCCTTTGAGACTGAAGCTTTCTTT
-,-,TRBJ1-1,TRBV24-1,CATSPGDRMNTEAFF,TGTGCCACCAGTCCCGGAGACAGAATGAACACTGAAGCTTTCTTT
many,-,TRBJ2-3,TRBV9,CASSVDLSTDTQYF,TGTGCCAGCAGCGTAGATCTATCCACAGATACGCAGTATTTT
-,TRBD2,TRBJ2-3,TRBV20-1,CSAPLAGNTDTQYF,TGCAGTGCACCACTAGCGGGAAACACAGATACGCAGTATTTT
many,TRBD1,TRBJ2-2,TRBV12-3/TRBV12-4,CASRQPRGTGRTGELFF,TGTGCCAGCAGGCAGCCGAGAGGGACAGGTCGCACCGGGGAGCTGTTTTTT
many,-,TRBJ1-4,TRBV9,CASSVELNEKLFF,TGTGCCAGCAGCGTAGAACTTAATGAAAAACTGTTTTTT
many,-,TRBJ2-3,TRBV7-2,CASSPRGLTDTQYF,TGTGCCAGCAGCCCCCGCGGTCTCACAGATACGCAGTATTTT
-,-,TRBJ1-1,TRBV29-1,CSVELDTDTEAFF,TGCAGCGTTGAGTTGGACACGGACACTGAAGCTTTCTTT
-,-,TRBJ2-7,TRBV30,CAWSVGLREQYF,TGTGCCTGGAGTGTCGGGCTGCGCGAGCAGTACTTC
-,TRBD2,TRBJ2-7,TRBV18,CASSSWPSGDEQYF,TGTGCCAGCTCTAGTTGGCCTAGCGGGGATGAGCAGTACTTC
-,-,TRBJ2-3,TRBV5-1,CASSWGTYSRTDTQYF,TGCGCCAGCAGCTGGGGGACATACAGCCGCACAGATACGCAGTATTTT
few,-,TRBJ2-5,TRBV10-3,CAINQGIGETQYF,TGTGCCATCAACCAGGGGATTGGAGAGACCCAGTACTTC
many,-,TRBJ2-2,TRBV6-5,CASSYSTRSGDTGELFF,TGTGCCAGCAGTTACTCCACCAGGTCGGGAGACACCGGGGAGCTGTTTTTT
few,TRBD1,TRBJ1-1,TRBV24-1,CATSDEPGQEAFF,TGTGCCACCAGTGATGAACCGGGACAGGAAGCTTTCTTT
few,TRBD2,TRBJ2-3,TRBV29-1,CSGGGTDTQYF,TGCAGCGGCGGGGGGACAGATACGCAGTATTTT
few,-,TRBJ1-4,TRBV6-2/TRBV6-3,CASSRTAEKLFF,TGTGCCAGCAGTCGGACAGCCGAAAAACTGTTTTTT
many,-,TRBJ2-1,TRBV5-1,CASTVRAGNEQFF,TGCGCCAGCACTGTTAGGGCAGGCAATGAGCAGTTCTTC
many,-,TRBJ1-1,TRBV5-1,CASSDGLRGAFF,TGCGCCAGCAGCGACGGACTCAGAGGAGCTTTCTTT
few,-,TRBJ1-1,TRBV12-3/TRBV12-4,CASGVGMTLALNTEAFF,TGTGCCAGCGGGGTGGGGATGACACTGGCCTTGAACACTGAAGCTTTCTTT
-,-,TRBJ2-2,TRBV20-1,CSARDWGNGELFF,TGCAGTGCTAGAGATTGGGGTAACGGGGAGCTGTTTTTT
-,-,TRBJ2-1,TRBV19,CASSTAPALGQFF,TGTGCCAGTAGTACCGCCCCAGCACTTGGGCAGTTCTTC
few,TRBD1,TRBJ1-5,TRBV20-1,CSANPTGGGNQPQHF,TGCAGTGCTAACCCGACAGGGGGTGGCAATCAGCCCCAGCATTTT
few,-,TRBJ1-4,TRBV12-3/TRBV12-4,CASSLQSTNEKLFF,TGTGCCAGCAGTTTGCAGTCAACTAATGAAAAACTGTTTTTT
-,-,TRBJ2-7,TRBV19,CASSPQGEPFEQYF,TGTGCCAGTAGCCCTCAGGGTGAGCCTTTCGAGCAGTACTTC
once,-,TRBJ1-5,TRBV3-1,CASSQDLSGGQPQHF,TGTGCCAGCAGCCAAGATCTAAGCGGAGGACAGCCCCAGCATTTT
few,TRBD1,TRBJ2-5,TRBV29-1,CSVEAGTGGGETQYF,TGCAGCGTTGAAGCAGGGACAGGGGGTGGAGAGACCCAGTACTTC
many,-,TRBJ2-1,TRBV20-1,CSASPSNYNEQFF,TGCAGTGCTAGCCCTAGCAACTACAATGAGCAGTTCTTC
many,-,TRBJ1-1,TRBV2,CASSEVATGRTEAFF,TGTGCCAGCAGTGAAGTTGCCACGGGTCGAACTGAAGCTTTCTTT